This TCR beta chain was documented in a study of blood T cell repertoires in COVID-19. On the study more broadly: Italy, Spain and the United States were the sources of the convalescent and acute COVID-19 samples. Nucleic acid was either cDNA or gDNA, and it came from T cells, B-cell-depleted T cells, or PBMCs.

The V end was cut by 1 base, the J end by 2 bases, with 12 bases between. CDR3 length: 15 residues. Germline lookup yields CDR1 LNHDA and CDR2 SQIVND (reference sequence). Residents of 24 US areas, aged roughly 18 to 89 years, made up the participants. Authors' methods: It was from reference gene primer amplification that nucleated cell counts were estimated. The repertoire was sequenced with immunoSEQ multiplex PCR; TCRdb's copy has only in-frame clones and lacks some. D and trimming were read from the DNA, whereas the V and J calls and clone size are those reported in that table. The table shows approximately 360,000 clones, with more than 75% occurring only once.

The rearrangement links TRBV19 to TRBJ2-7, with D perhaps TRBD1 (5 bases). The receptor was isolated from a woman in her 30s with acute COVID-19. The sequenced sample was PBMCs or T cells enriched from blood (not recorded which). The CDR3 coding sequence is TGTGCCAGTAGTATAGTTCACAGGATAACCTACGAGCAGTACTTC. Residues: CASSIVHRITYEQYF.